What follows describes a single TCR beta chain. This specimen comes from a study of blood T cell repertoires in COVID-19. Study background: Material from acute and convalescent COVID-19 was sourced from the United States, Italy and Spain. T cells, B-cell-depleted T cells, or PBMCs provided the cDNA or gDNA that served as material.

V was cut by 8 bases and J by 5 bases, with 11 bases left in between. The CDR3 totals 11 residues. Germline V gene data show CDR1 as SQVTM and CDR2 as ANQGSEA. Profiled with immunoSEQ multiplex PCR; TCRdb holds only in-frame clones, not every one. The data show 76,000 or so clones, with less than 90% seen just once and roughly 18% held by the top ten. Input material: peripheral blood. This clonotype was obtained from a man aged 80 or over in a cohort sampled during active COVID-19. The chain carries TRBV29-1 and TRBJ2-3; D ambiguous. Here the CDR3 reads CSPFVRDTQYF. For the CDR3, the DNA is TGCAGCCCCTTCGTTAGAGATACGCAGTATTTT.